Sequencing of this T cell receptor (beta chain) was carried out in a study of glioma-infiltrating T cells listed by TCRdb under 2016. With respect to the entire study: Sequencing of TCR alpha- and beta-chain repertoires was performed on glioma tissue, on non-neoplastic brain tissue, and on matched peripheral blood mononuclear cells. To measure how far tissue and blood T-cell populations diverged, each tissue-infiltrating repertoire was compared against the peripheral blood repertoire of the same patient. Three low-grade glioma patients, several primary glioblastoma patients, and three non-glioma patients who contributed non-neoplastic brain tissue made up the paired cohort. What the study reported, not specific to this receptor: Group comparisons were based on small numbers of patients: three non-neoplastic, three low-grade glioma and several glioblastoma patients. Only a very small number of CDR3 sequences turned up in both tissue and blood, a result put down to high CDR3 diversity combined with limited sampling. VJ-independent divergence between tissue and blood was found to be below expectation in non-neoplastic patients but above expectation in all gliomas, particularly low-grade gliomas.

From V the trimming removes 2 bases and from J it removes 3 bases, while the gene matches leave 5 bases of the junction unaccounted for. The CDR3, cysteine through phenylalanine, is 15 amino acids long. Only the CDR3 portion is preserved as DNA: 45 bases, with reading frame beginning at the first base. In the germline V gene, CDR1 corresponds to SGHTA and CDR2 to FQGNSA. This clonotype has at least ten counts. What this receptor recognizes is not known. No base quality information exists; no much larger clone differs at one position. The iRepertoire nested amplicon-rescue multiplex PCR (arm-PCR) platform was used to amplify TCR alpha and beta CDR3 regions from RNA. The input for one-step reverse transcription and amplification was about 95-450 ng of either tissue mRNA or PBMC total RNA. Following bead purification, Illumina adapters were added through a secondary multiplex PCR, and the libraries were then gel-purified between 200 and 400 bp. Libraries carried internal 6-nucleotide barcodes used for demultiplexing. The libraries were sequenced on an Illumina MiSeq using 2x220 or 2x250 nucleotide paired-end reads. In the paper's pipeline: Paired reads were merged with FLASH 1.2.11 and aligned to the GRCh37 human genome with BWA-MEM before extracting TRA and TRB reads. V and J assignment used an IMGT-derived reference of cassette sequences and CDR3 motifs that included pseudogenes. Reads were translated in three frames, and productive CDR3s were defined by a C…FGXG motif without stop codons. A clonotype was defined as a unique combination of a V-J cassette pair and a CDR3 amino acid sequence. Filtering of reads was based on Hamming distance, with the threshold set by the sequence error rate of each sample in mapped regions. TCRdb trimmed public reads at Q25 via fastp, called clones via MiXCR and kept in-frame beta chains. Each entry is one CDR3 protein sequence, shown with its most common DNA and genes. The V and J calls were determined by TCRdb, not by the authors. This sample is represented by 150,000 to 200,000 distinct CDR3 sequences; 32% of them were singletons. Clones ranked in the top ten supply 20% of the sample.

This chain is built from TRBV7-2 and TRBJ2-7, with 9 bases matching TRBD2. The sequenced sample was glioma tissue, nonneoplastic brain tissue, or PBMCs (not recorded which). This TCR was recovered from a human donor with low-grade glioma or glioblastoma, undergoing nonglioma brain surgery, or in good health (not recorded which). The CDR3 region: CASSLFSGSVYEQYF. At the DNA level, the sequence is TGTGCCAGCAGCTTATTTAGCGGGAGTGTCTACGAGCAGTACTTC. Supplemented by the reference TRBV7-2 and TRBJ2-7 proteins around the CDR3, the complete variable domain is GAGVSQSPSNKVTEKGKDVELRCDPISGHTALYWYRQSLGQGLEFLIYFQGNSAPDKSGLPSDRFSAERTGGSVSTLTIQRTQQEDSAVYLCASSLFSGSVYEQYFGPGTRLTVT.